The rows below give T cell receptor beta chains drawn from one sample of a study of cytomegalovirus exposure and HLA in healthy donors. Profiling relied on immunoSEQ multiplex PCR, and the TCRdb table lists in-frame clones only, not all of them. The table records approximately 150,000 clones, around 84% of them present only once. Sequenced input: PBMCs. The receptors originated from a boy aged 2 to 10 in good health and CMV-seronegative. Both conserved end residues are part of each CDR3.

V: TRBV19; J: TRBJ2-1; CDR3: CASRLGGFGNEQFF
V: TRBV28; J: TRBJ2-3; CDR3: CASRRPRTDTDTQYF
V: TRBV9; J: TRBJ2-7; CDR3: CASSVGTGMAYEQYF
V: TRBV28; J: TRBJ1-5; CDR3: CASSWASISNQPQHF
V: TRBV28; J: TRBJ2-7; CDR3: CASRRQVSYEQYF
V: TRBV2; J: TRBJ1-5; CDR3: CASRGTRYSNQPQHF
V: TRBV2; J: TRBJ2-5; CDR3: CASSGPSGRAEETQYF
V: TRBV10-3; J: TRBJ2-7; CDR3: CAISESRQGDEQYF
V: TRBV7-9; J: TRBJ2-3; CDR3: CASSFLEVPDTQYF
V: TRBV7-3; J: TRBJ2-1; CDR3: CASSSSNLAGGWNEQFF
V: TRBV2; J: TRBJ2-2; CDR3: CASRDTNTGELFF
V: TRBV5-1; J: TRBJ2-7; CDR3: CASSSGSSYEQYF
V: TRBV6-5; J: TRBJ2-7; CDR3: CASSYAGTYEQYF
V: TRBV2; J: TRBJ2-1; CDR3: CASSVLSRPDEQFF
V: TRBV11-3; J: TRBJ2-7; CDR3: CASSPRATGGSVRAYEQYF
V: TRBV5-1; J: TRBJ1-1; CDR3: CASSMRGGTEAFF
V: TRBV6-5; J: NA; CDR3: CASSYSRGARYEQYF
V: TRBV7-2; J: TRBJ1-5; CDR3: CASSPQAGDQPQHF
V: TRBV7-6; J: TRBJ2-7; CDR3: CASSPIGLAGSYEQYF
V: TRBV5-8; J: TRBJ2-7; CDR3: CASSPTTGQGFYEQYF
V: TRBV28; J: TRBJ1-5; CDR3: CASTRPTGGSNQPQHF
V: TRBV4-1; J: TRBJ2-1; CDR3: CASSQVGTTHNEQFF
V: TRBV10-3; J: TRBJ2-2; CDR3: CAISEHGEPGEPFF
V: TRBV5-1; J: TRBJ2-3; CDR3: CASSFLNILAGGADTQYF
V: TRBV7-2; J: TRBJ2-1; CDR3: CASSRGYNEQFF
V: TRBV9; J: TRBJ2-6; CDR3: CASSVGGGANVLTF
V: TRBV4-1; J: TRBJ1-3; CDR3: CASSQENQVDTIYF
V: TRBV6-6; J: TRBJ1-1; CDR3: CASIRDRGGTEAFF
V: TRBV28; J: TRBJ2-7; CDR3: CASKGTNYYEQYF
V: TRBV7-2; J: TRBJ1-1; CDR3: CASSPRGTGPTEAFF
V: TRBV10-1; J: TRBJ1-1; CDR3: CASSETGGNTEAFF
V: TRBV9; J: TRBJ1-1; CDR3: CASSVDVGVNTEAFF
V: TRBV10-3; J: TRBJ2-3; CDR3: CAISTPDTQYF
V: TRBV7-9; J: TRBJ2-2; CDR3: CASSTRSTSGLMNTGELFF
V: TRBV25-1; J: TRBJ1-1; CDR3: CASTWPPGQEASF
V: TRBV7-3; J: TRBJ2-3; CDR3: CASSLLEGHERDTQYF
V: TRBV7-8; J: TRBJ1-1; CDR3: CASIRLVRTGGNTEAFF
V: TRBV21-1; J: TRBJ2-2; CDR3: CASSRAGDTRELFF
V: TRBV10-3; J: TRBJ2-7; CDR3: CAISESGLAVFYEQYF
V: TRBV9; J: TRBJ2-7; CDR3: CASSGGLAAYEQYF
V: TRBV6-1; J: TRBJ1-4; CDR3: CASSDPRGPGGEKLFF
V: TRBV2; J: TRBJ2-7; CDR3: CASSSYYEQYF
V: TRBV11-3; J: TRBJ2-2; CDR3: CASSWTGGTGELFF
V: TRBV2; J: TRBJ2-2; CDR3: CASSEEGDTGELFF
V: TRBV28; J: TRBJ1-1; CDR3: CASSIPVGGTNTEAFF
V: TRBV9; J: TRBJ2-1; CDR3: CASSAREGSNEQFF
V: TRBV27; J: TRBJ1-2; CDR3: CASSPSRDRTNYGYTF
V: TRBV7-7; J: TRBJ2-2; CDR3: CASSLTERGTGELFF